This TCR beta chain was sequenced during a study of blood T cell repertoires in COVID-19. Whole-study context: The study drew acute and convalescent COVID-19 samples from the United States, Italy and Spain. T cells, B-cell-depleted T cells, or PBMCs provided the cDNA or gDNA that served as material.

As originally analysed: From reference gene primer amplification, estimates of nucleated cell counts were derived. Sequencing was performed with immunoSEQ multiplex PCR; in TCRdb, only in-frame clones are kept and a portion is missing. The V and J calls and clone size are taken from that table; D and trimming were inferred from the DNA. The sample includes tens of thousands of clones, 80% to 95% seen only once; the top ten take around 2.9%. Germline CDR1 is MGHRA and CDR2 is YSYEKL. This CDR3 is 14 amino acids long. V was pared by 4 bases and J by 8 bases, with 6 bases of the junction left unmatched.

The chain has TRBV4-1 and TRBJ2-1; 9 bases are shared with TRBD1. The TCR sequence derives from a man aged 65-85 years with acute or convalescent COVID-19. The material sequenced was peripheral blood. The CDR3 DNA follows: TGCGCCAGCAGCCGGGACACAGGGGGCCATGAGCAGTTCTTC. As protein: CASSRDTGGHEQFF.